A single sample gave rise to the 19 T cell receptor gamma chains below, sequenced in a study of Vδ1+ human thymocytes. Study-wide results and caveats: Highly polyclonal TRG and TRD repertoires with Gaussian CDR3 length distributions appeared in thymus.

These receptors lack a known antigen. Sequences come from RNA converted to cDNA by reverse transcription. Pooled V-gene forward primers with one constant-region reverse primer generated the CDR3 amplicons by multiplex PCR. TCRdb reprocessed the multiplex PCR reads through CATT. The table has tens of thousands of gamma-chain clones, 20% seen once; the top ten hold 1.5% to 2%. The sequencing input was Vdelta1+ gamma-delta thymocytes from the thymus. Subset reported: FACS-sorted CD3+ TCRalphabeta- TCRVdelta1+ TCRVdelta2- thymocytes. All receptors derive from a girl under three years old who had congenital heart surgery.

This clone was detected a few times. The same CDR3 is also encoded by other DNA sequences in this sample. The V and J genes are TRGV2 and TRGJ1 or TRGJ2. Germline loops: CDR1 EGSNGY, CDR2 YDSYNSKV. V was pared by 0 bases and J by 10 bases, with 6 bases of the junction left unmatched. This CDR3 is 12 amino acids long. CDR3 sequence: CATWDGRGKKLF. CDR3 DNA: TGTGCCACCTGGGACGGGCGCGGCAAGAAACTCTTT.

The table lists this clone with a few counts. The rearrangement joins TRGV2 to TRGJ1 or TRGJ2. V shed 0 bases, J shed 5 bases, and the junction held 7 bases outside the gene matches. The CDR3 contains 14 residues. Per the germline V gene, CDR1 is EGSNGY and CDR2 is YDSYNSKV. DNA for the CDR3: TGTGCCACCTGGGACGGGCTGATCAATTATAAGAAACTCTTT. It specifies CATWDGLINYKKLF.

To note about this clone: This may be a read error, as it is one base from a much larger clone. This chain joins TRGV9 and TRGJ1 or TRGJ2. The germline V gene has CDR1 GITISATS and CDR2 ISYDGTV (reference sequence). V lost 2 bases, J lost 8 bases, and 3 bases stayed unmatched. The CDR3 has 11 residues. The CDR3 here is CALWEDNKKLF. The CDR3 DNA follows: TGTGCCTTGTGGGAGGATAATAAGAAACTCTTT.

The V and J genes are TRGV3 and TRGJ1 or TRGJ2. This CDR3 spans 15 amino acids. The germline gives CDR1 VTNTFY, CDR2 YDVSTARD (reference sequence). The trim removed 0 bases at V and 3 bases at J, leaving 8 bases unmatched. The CDR3 DNA reads TGTGCCACCTGGGACAGGCAGGGGGCTTATTATAAGAAACTCTTT. Its translation is CATWDRQGAYYKKLF.

Concerning this clone itself: The sample carries other DNA sequences with the same CDR3. The chain carries TRGV2 and TRGJ1 or TRGJ2. V gave up 4 bases and J gave up 7 bases; unmatched junction bases: 10. CDR1 and CDR2 (germline): EGSNGY, YDSYNSKV. This CDR3 is built from 13 residues. The CDR3 loop is CATWDGRRYKKLF. CDR3 in DNA: TGTGCCACCTGGGATGGGAGAAGGTATAAGAAACTCTTT.

There are a few counts of this clone. Other DNA sequences in the same sample also yield this CDR3. The rearrangement joins TRGV9 to TRGJ1 or TRGJ2. The V gene's germline CDR1 is GITISATS and CDR2 ISYDGTV (reference sequence). The CDR3 totals 14 residues. Trimming took 4 bases from V and 0 from J; bases not matched to a gene: 6. CDR3 DNA sequence: TGTGCCTTGTGGGAAGACCCGAATTATTATAAGAAACTCTTT. It specifies CALWEDPNYYKKLF.

This clone was seen only a few times. The chain couples TRGV3 to TRGJ1 or TRGJ2. This CDR3 contains 14 residues. Germline CDR1 reads VTNTFY; CDR2 reads YDVSTARD (reference sequence). V was pared by 5 bases and J by 0 bases, with 7 bases of the junction left unmatched. The CDR3 DNA sequence: TGTGCCACCTGGGGAACCCTGAATTATTATAAGAAACTCTTT. Protein product: CATWGTLNYYKKLF.

On this clone itself: The same CDR3 is also encoded by other DNA sequences in this sample. The rearrangement uses TRGV3 and TRGJP2. V trimming: 1 base; J trimming: 6 bases; junction bases outside the gene matches: 5. Germline lookup yields CDR1 VTNTFY and CDR2 YDVSTARD (reference sequence). The CDR3 has 14 residues. CDR3 sequence (DNA): TGTGCCACCTGGGACAGCGGGGGTGATTGGATCAAGACGTTT. Protein sequence: CATWDSGGDWIKTF.

The V call is TRGV8, the J call TRGJP2. Germline values: CDR1 VENAVY, CDR2 YDSYNSRV. After removal of 2 bases from V and 10 bases from J, the junction contained 10 bases not matched to a gene. The CDR3 runs to 14 residues. The CDR3 sequence: CATWDTSGRWIKTF. The CDR3 DNA reads TGTGCCACCTGGGATACTAGTGGACGTTGGATCAAGACGTTT.

The sample holds a few counts of this clone. J is TRGJ1 or TRGJ2 and V is TRGV2. Per the germline V gene, CDR1 is EGSNGY and CDR2 is YDSYNSKV. The junction had 7 bases not matched to a gene; V was cut back by 2 bases and J by 6 bases. CDR3 length equals 13 residues. The CDR3 DNA sequence: TGTGCCACCTGGGACGAAAGGGGTTATAAGAAACTCTTT. It is translated as CATWDERGYKKLF.

A note on this clone: Other DNA variants within this sample encode the same CDR3. The chain employs TRGV4 and TRGJ1 or TRGJ2. CDR1 EGSTGY and CDR2 YDSYTSSV come from the germline V gene. This CDR3 has 13 residues. The ends lost 1 base at V and 7 bases at J; junction bases unmatched: 7. The CDR3 spells CATWDGIYYKKLF. The CDR3 DNA sequence: TGTGCCACCTGGGATGGAATCTACTATAAGAAACTCTTT.

The chain recombines TRGV3 with TRGJP2. The CDR3 runs to 15 residues. Trimming took 3 bases from V and 2 from J; bases not matched to a gene: 6. The germline V gene encodes CDR1 VTNTFY and CDR2 YDVSTARD (reference sequence). CDR3 DNA sequence: TGTGCCACCTGGGACGGACAAAGTAGTGATTGGATCAAGACGTTT. Protein product: CATWDGQSSDWIKTF.

V is TRGV4 and J is TRGJP1. CDR1 is EGSTGY, CDR2 YDSYTSSV, per germline. Losses at the gene ends were 3 bases for V and 6 bases for J; bases not matched to a gene: 1. This CDR3 has 12 amino acids. CDR3 in amino acids: CATWDSGWFKIF. In DNA, the CDR3 is TGTGCCACCTGGGATTCTGGTTGGTTCAAGATATTT.

This clone was seen more than once but under ten times. The V call is TRGV4, the J call TRGJ1 or TRGJ2. The V segment lost 2 bases and the J segment 0 bases; nucleotides outside the gene matches: 10. The CDR3 extends over 16 amino acids. The V gene's germline CDR1 is EGSTGY and CDR2 YDSYTSSV. This CDR3 reads CATWDVPSVNYYKKLF. DNA for the CDR3: TGTGCCACCTGGGATGTACCATCCGTGAATTATTATAAGAAACTCTTT.

About this clone: The sample has other DNA sequences that encode this CDR3 too. V usage is TRGV3 and J usage is TRGJ1 or TRGJ2. Germline V CDR1 and CDR2: VTNTFY, YDVSTARD (reference sequence). V dropped 1 base and J dropped 3; count of bases not matched to a gene: 6. The CDR3 covers 14 residues. The chain's CDR3 is CATWDSPFYYKKLF. The CDR3 DNA reads as TGTGCCACCTGGGACAGCCCGTTTTATTATAAGAAACTCTTT.

This chain joins TRGV4 and TRGJ1 or TRGJ2. Germline-derived CDR1 and CDR2 are EGSTGY and YDSYTSSV. With V trimmed by 2 bases and J by 6 bases, 10 bases remained unmatched. The CDR3 is made up of 14 amino acids. CDR3 region: CATWDASGGYKKLF. The CDR3 bases are TGTGCCACCTGGGATGCCTCCGGGGGTTATAAGAAACTCTTT.

The chain is built from TRGV2 and TRGJP1. Germline V gene sequence: CDR1 EGSNGY, CDR2 YDSYNSKV. The CDR3 contains 17 residues. V trimming: 1 base; J trimming: 0 bases; junction bases outside the gene matches: 8. For the CDR3, the DNA is TGTGCCACCTGGGACGGTTACCTCGATACCACTGGTTGGTTCAAGATATTT. Amino acid sequence: CATWDGYLDTTGWFKIF.

This chain joins TRGV3 and TRGJ1 or TRGJ2. J lost 2 bases, V lost 0 bases, and 7 bases had no gene match. Germline V gives CDR1 VTNTFY, CDR2 YDVSTARD (reference sequence). The CDR3 loop spans 15 amino acids. The CDR3 protein is CATWDRPGYYYKKLF. In DNA, the CDR3 is TGTGCCACCTGGGACAGGCCCGGGTATTATTATAAGAAACTCTTT.

This clone was observed a few times. The V gene is TRGV2, the J gene TRGJP2. J was trimmed by 5 bases and V by 6 bases; bases with no gene match: 12. The CDR3 is made up of 15 amino acids. CDR1 EGSNGY and CDR2 YDSYNSKV come from the germline V gene. The CDR3 bases are TGTGCCACCTGGCCCCGGGCGGGCAGTGATTGGATCAAGACGTTT. As protein: CATWPRAGSDWIKTF.